One sample yielded the 9 T cell receptor beta chains listed below, sequenced in a study of tumor-infiltrating lymphocytes in oesophageal squamous cell carcinoma. Each CDR3 protein gets one entry after TCRdb re-called the PCR reads with MiXCR. The data contain roughly 13,000 distinct CDR3 sequences, roughly half of them singletons. The sequenced sample consisted of blood. These receptor sequences come from a male donor with esophageal squamous cell carcinoma.

The chain is built from TRBV28 and TRBJ2-5; weak D call: TRBD2 (6 bases). The J call could be wrong; TRBJ2-1 is a better fit for the DNA end. The CDR3 totals 12 residues. In germline, CDR1 is MDHEN, CDR2 SYDVKM. CDR3 in amino acids: CASSSSSDEQFF. CDR3 DNA: TGTGCCAGCAGTTCCTCTAGCGATGAGCAGTTCTTC.

V gene TRBV7-6 combines with J gene TRBJ2-3; possibly TRBD2 for D (6 bases). The end of the DNA is better explained by TRBJ2-1, so the J call may be wrong. Germline V gene data show CDR1 as SGHVS and CDR2 as FNYEAQ. The CDR3 is made up of 14 amino acids. CDR3 DNA: TGTGCCAGCAGCTTCGTTGGCGGGATCTATGAGCAGTTCTTC. Amino acid sequence: CASSFVGGIYEQFF.

This clonotype was seen ten or more times. This chain joins TRBV27 and TRBJ1-1; D is uncertain. The CDR3 loop spans 13 amino acids. From germline, CDR1 is MNHEY and CDR2 SMNVEV (reference sequence). The ends were cut back, 2 bases at V and 1 base at J, with 5 bases in the middle. The CDR3 region has the DNA TGTGCCAGCAGTTTAGGGAGGAACACTGAAGCTTTCTTT. It yields the protein CASSLGRNTEAFF.

Turning to this clonotype: The conserved phenylalanine or tryptophan normally closing the CDR3 is absent here, so this likely arose from a read error. The DNA is omitted, as the CDR3 cannot be located on it reliably, and the CDR3 follows TCRdb's listing. The CDR3 here is CASSPGGTGWFLFGYTFGS. The V call is TRBV5-8, the J call TRBJ2-7; the table's TRBD1 call for D was not verified on the DNA. The CDR3 is 19 residues long, ends included. Germline V lookup: CDR1 SGHTS, CDR2 YDEGEE.

The rearrangement links TRBV3-1 to TRBJ2-5; no clear D gene. The ends were cut back, 1 base at V and 2 bases at J, with 8 bases in the middle. From germline, CDR1 is LGHDT and CDR2 YNNKEL (reference sequence). This CDR3 comprises 14 residues. CDR3: CASSQASRQETQYF. Written as DNA, the CDR3 is TGTGCCAGCAGCCAAGCATCCCGACAAGAGACCCAGTACTTC.

The chain couples TRBV24-1 to TRBJ2-1; D remains unclear. This CDR3 is built from 15 residues. Germline V gene lookup returns CDR1 KGHDR and CDR2 SFDVKD. The V gene lost 0 bases and the J gene lost 3 bases, with 8 bases spanning the gap. The CDR3 protein is CATSDLGPNYNEQFF. For the CDR3, the DNA is TGTGCCACCAGTGATTTGGGGCCGAACTACAATGAGCAGTTCTTC.

The chain employs TRBV7-8 and TRBJ2-1; the match to TRBD2 covers 7 bases. J gave up 3 bases and V 1 base, and 3 bases lay outside the gene matches. The CDR3 is 15 residues long. The V gene's germline CDR1 is SGHVS and CDR2 FQNEAQ. This CDR3 reads CASSLVGTNYNEQFF. CDR3 DNA sequence: TGTGCCAGCAGCTTAGTCGGGACTAACTACAATGAGCAGTTCTTC.

The rearrangement links TRBV7-2 to TRBJ1-1; TRBD1 aligns across 8 bases. The J call may be incorrect, as the DNA end agrees better with TRBJ2-7. The CDR3 totals 14 residues. From germline, CDR1 is SGHTA and CDR2 FQGNSA. This CDR3 is CASSLAQGGAEQYF. Written as DNA, the CDR3 is TGTGCCAGCAGCTTAGCACAGGGGGGTGCCGAGCAGTACTTC.

This clonotype turned up a few times. The V and J genes are TRBV7-8 and TRBJ2-1, with D perhaps assigned TRBD1 or TRBD2 (5 bases each). Germline V gene data show CDR1 as SGHVS and CDR2 as FQNEAQ. Between the trimmed V and J ends, which lost 4 bases and 8 bases, there was a span of 18 bases. This CDR3 comprises 15 residues. This chain's CDR3 is CASSYRGRGAHEQFF. The CDR3 DNA reads as TGTGCCAGCAGCTATCGGGGCAGAGGGGCACATGAGCAGTTCTTC.